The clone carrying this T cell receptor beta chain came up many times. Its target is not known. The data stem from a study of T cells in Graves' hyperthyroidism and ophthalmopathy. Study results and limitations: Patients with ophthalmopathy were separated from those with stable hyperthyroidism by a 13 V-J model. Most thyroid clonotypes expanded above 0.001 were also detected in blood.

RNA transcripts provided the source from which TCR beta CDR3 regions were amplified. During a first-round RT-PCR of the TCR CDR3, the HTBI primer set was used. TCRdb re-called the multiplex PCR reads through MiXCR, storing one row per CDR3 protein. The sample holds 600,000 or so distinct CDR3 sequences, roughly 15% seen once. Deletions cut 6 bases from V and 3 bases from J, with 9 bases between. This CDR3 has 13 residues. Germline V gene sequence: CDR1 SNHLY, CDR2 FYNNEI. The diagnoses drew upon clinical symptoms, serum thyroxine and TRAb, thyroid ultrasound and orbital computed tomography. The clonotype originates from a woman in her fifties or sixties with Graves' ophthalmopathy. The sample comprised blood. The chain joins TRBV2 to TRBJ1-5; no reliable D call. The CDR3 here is CASRRDVNQPQHF. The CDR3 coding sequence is TGTGCCAGCAGGAGGGATGTCAATCAGCCCCAGCATTTT. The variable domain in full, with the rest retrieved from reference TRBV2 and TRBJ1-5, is EPEVTQTPSHQVTQMGQEVILRCVPISNHLYFYWYRQILGQKVEFLVSFYNNEISEKSEIFDDQFSVERPDGSNFTLKIRSTKLEDSAMYFCASRRDVNQPQHFGDGTRLSIL.